These 26 T cell receptor beta chains share one sample of origin, sequenced in a study of human versus mouse CDR3 diversity and MHC coevolution. The protocol was immunoSEQ multiplex PCR, while the TCRdb copy is restricted to in-frame clones and leaves out a portion. Among fewer than 100,000 clones listed, 93% were seen once. Source material: naive CD4+ T cells from blood. Noted subset: CD45RO-negative CD62L-positive naive CD4 T cells. The receptors stem from a person aged 30 to 69 in good health.

This clone has only one observation. This chain links TRBV6-6 with TRBJ2-2; D is unclear. The ends were cut back, 6 bases at V and 1 base at J, with 6 bases in the middle. The CDR3 contains 13 residues. Germline CDR1 MNHNY, CDR2 SVGAGI (reference sequence). CDR3: CASSTLNTGELFF. The CDR3 DNA follows: TGTGCCAGCAGCACATTGAACACCGGGGAGCTGTTTTTT.

The chain joins TRBV4-2 to TRBJ2-3; TRBD2 aligns across 15 bases. Trimming cost V 3 bases and J 1 base; bases outside gene matches: 2. The germline CDR1 and CDR2 sequences are LGHNA and YNFKEQ. The CDR3 is 17 residues long. The CDR3 here is CASSQRTSGRGTDTQYF. The CDR3 region has the DNA TGTGCCAGCAGCCAGAGGACTAGCGGGAGGGGCACAGATACGCAGTATTTT.

This clone was observed a single time. The chain is built from TRBV5-4 and TRBJ1-4, with D perhaps TRBD1 (5 bases). V was shortened by 1 base and J by 4 bases, with 11 bases between the two germline ends. The CDR3 runs 15 residues. CDR1 SGHNT and CDR2 YYREEE come from the germline V gene (reference sequence). CDR3 protein: CASSLRTMSNEKLFF. CDR3 sequence (DNA): TGTGCCAGCAGCTTGAGGACAATGAGTAATGAAAAACTGTTTTTT.

The CDR3 DNA follows: TGTGCCAGCAGCTCATGGGGACAGACCTACGAGCAGTACTTC. Protein: CASSSWGQTYEQYF. The chain links TRBV7-2 to TRBJ2-7, with 7 nucleotides matching TRBD1. The J segment lost 2 bases and the V segment lost 4 bases, leaving 5 bases of the junction unmatched. The germline CDR1 and CDR2 sequences are SGHTA and FQGNSA. This CDR3 is built from 14 residues.

The V and J genes are TRBV10-3 and TRBJ2-1; TRBD1 might be the D (6 bases). V lost 5 bases and J lost 9, with 8 bases in between. The CDR3 loop spans 11 amino acids. The germline CDR1 and CDR2 sequences are ENHRY and SYGVKD. The CDR3 reads CAISTGSEQFF. The CDR3 DNA is TGTGCCATCAGTACAGGGTCTGAGCAGTTCTTC.

The V and J genes are TRBV6-1 and TRBJ2-3, with 8 bases identical to TRBD2. Germline CDR1 MNHNS, CDR2 SASEGT. The junction had 7 bases not matched to a gene; V was cut back by 0 bases and J by 2 bases. This CDR3 region has 17 residues. CDR3 coding DNA: TGTGCCAGCAGTGAAGCGCCTAGCGGGTTGACCACAGATACGCAGTATTTT. Protein product: CASSEAPSGLTTDTQYF.

The gene calls are TRBV7-8 and TRBJ2-3; D may be TRBD1 (5 bases). Per germline, CDR1 SGHVS and CDR2 FQNEAQ. CDR3 length equals 16 residues. Trimming left V 3 bases short and J 0 bases short, with 13 bases between. CDR3 loop: CASSFRQMISTDTQYF. The CDR3 DNA reads TGTGCCAGCAGCTTCAGACAGATGATAAGCACAGATACGCAGTATTTT.

The genes are TRBV5-1 and TRBJ2-1, with D maybe TRBD1 (6 bases). CDR1 is SGHRS and CDR2 is YFSETQ in the germline V gene. The CDR3 runs 15 residues. V was clipped by 5 bases and J by 0 bases, with 12 bases between them. CDR3 sequence: CASSRTGTSYNEQFF. In nucleotides, the CDR3 is TGCGCCAGCAGTCGTACAGGGACCTCCTACAATGAGCAGTTCTTC.

CDR3 residues: CAISGSRISGANVLTF. CDR3 coding DNA: TGTGCCATCAGCGGGAGCAGAATCTCTGGGGCCAACGTCCTGACTTTC. J is TRBJ2-6 and V is TRBV10-3, with a tentative D call TRBD2 (6 bases). CDR1 and CDR2 from the germline V gene are ENHRY and SYGVKD. The CDR3 contains 16 residues. The ends were cut back, 6 bases at V and 0 bases at J, with 12 bases in the middle.

This chain links TRBV7-9 with TRBJ2-3; 11 bases are a match to TRBD2. Germline V CDR1 and CDR2: SEHNR, FQNEAQ (reference sequence). CDR3 length: 14 amino acids. V was pared by 5 bases and J by 4 bases, with 2 bases of the junction left unmatched. CDR3: CASSPGLAADTQYF. CDR3 bases: TGTGCCAGCAGCCCGGGACTAGCGGCAGATACGCAGTATTTT.

This rearrangement joins TRBV7-6 to TRBJ1-2; D might be TRBD1 (6 bases). CDR1 and CDR2 from the germline V gene are SGHVS and FNYEAQ. The CDR3 covers 12 residues. Trimming removed 8 bases at V and 11 bases at J, with 18 bases between. CDR3 bases: TGTGCCAGCTTGGGGGGGGCCTCTGGGTACACCTTC. It specifies CASLGGASGYTF.

This sequence joins TRBV14 and TRBJ1-2; 7 nucleotides line up with TRBD1. The germline V gene has CDR1 SGHDN and CDR2 FVKESK. Trimming cost V 1 base and J 8 bases; bases outside gene matches: 7. The CDR3 totals 14 residues. The CDR3 region has the DNA TGTGCCAGCAGCCAAGTTCGGGACAGCGGCGGCTACACCTTC. Translation gives CASSQVRDSGGYTF.

On this clone: At one of its ends the junction is not consistent with the germline gene, which may arise from a read error. The identical CDR3 is also encoded by other nucleotide sequences in the sample. The chain employs TRBV4-3 and TRBJ2-6, with 8 positions matching TRBD2. In germline, CDR1 is LGHNA, CDR2 YSLEER. The CDR3 is 19 amino acids. CDR3 coding DNA: TGCGCCAGTAGCCAAGATCGGGGGGGGCAACTAACTGGGGCCAACGTCCTGACTTTC. Its translation is CASSQDRGGQLTGANVLTF.

The V and J genes are TRBV7-2 and TRBJ2-7, with no clear D. Trimming left V 1 base short and J 0 bases short, with 13 bases between. CDR3 size: 16 residues. Germline V gene data show CDR1 as SGHTA and CDR2 as FQGNSA. Here the CDR3 DNA reads TGTGCCAGCAGCTTAGGGTTCTGGGCGCGCTCCTACGAGCAGTACTTC. It encodes CASSLGFWARSYEQYF.

This chain connects TRBV6-5 to TRBJ2-7; TRBD1 matches 9 bases. This CDR3 region has 13 residues. V trimming: 6 bases; J trimming: 5 bases; junction bases outside the gene matches: 5. The germline V gene has CDR1 MNHEY and CDR2 SVGAGI. The CDR3: CASRPGQGHEQYF. DNA of the CDR3: TGTGCCAGCAGACCGGGACAGGGCCACGAGCAGTACTTC.

CDR3 nucleotides: TGTGCCAGCAGTTACTTGACAGGTCCGGGGGAGCAGTACTTC. Translation gives CASSYLTGPGEQYF. The V gene is TRBV6-5, the J gene TRBJ2-7; a possible D gene is TRBD1 (6 bases). The CDR3 has 14 residues. Germline CDR1 is MNHEY and CDR2 is SVGAGI. With 1 base removed from V and 7 bases from J, the gap between germline ends came to 14 bases.

This chain links TRBV28 with TRBJ2-5; TRBD1 might be the D (6 bases). The J call is uncertain, as TRBJ2-7 better fits the DNA end. The germline CDR1 and CDR2 sequences are MDHEN and SYDVKM. The CDR3 totals 16 residues. The chain's CDR3 is CASSLWAQGRRDEQYF. The CDR3 DNA follows: TGTGCCAGCAGTTTATGGGCACAGGGACGTCGGGACGAGCAGTACTTC.

The chain is built from TRBV5-6 and TRBJ1-1; D may be TRBD1 (6 bases). This CDR3 region has 16 residues. With 2 bases removed from V and 1 base from J, the gap between germline ends came to 15 bases. Per germline, CDR1 SGHDT and CDR2 YYEEEE. CDR3 sequence: CASSFLTGTRNTEAFF. CDR3 nucleotides: TGTGCCAGCAGCTTCCTGACCGGGACACGGAACACTGAAGCTTTCTTT.

The V and J genes are TRBV4-3 and TRBJ1-1; 9 bases are a match to TRBD1. Germline loops: CDR1 LGHNA, CDR2 YSLEER. This CDR3 region has 15 residues. V trimming: 2 bases; J trimming: 2 bases; junction bases outside the gene matches: 3. The CDR3, as DNA: TGCGCCAGCAGCCAAAGGACAGGGGTAAACACTGAAGCTTTCTTT. Protein: CASSQRTGVNTEAFF.

The rearrangement links TRBV19 to TRBJ2-3; weak D call: TRBD2 (7 bases). CDR3 size: 14 residues. Germline values: CDR1 LNHDA, CDR2 SQIVND (reference sequence). Trimming removed 8 bases at V and 6 bases at J, with 18 bases between. The CDR3: CASSPRGGSDTQYF. The CDR3 DNA reads TGTGCCAGTTCCCCGAGGGGGGGCAGTGATACGCAGTATTTT.

The chain links TRBV7-2 to TRBJ2-7; TRBD1 is a possible D gene (6 bases). The CDR3 length is 17 residues. Trimming left V 2 bases short and J 4 bases short, with 21 bases between. Germline CDR1 and CDR2: SGHTA and FQGNSA. The DNA of the CDR3 is TGTGCCAGCAGCTTAAGCCCAATCAGGGGTTTGGGGTACGAGCAGTACTTC. Its protein is CASSLSPIRGLGYEQYF.

This chain joins TRBV7-3 and TRBJ2-1, with 11 bases matching TRBD2. J gave up 4 bases and V 5 bases, and 4 bases lay outside the gene matches. CDR3 length equals 15 residues. Germline V gene data show CDR1 as SGHTA and CDR2 as FQGTGA. DNA of the CDR3: TGTGCCAGCAGCCTACTAGCGGGAGAGTACAATGAGCAGTTCTTC. Its translation is CASSLLAGEYNEQFF.

V usage is TRBV6-5 and J usage is TRBJ1-4; 7 nucleotides align to TRBD1. The length of the CDR3 is 14 residues. Germline V CDR1 and CDR2: MNHEY, SVGAGI. V lost 6 bases to trimming and J lost 7 bases; unmatched junction nucleotides: 8. The CDR3 DNA is TGTGCCAGCAGCCGACAGGGAGGCACTGAAAAACTGTTTTTT. It translates to CASSRQGGTEKLFF.

The rearrangement links TRBV10-3 to TRBJ1-1; tentatively, D is TRBD1 (5 bases). The germline gives CDR1 ENHRY, CDR2 SYGVKD. V was clipped by 11 bases and J by 8 bases, with 18 bases between them. The CDR3 has 12 residues. CDR3 region: CAGGRGNEEAFF. Here the CDR3 DNA reads TGTGCCGGCGGGAGGGGCAATGAGGAAGCTTTCTTT.

V gene TRBV14 combines with J gene TRBJ2-2, with 13 bases that match TRBD2. From germline, CDR1 is SGHDN and CDR2 FVKESK. CDR3 length: 16 residues. V gave up 4 bases and J gave up 6 bases; unmatched junction bases: 5. CDR3 sequence reads: CASSPRTSGSSGELFF. The DNA of the CDR3 is TGTGCCAGCAGCCCCCGGACTAGCGGGAGCTCCGGGGAGCTGTTTTTT.

This chain joins TRBV18 and TRBJ1-3, with a weak D call TRBD1 (5 bases). V lost 3 bases to trimming and J lost 2 bases, with 11 bases between them. Germline loops: CDR1 KGHSH, CDR2 LQKENI. This CDR3 is built from 15 residues. DNA for the CDR3: TGTGCCAGCTCACCGAACGGGGGTCCTGGAAACACCATATATTTT. Its protein product is CASSPNGGPGNTIYF.